This TCR beta chain was sequenced during a study of cytomegalovirus exposure and HLA in healthy donors. 13 Jbeta primers and 60 Vbeta primers were used for the PCR. Sequencing used immunoSEQ multiplex PCR; TCRdb keeps in-frame clones, though not all of them. The sample yields 58,000 or so clones, about three quarters seen once. Germline values: CDR1 SGHDT, CDR2 YYEEEE. This CDR3 has 16 amino acids. Notes on the study in general: The majority of TCR sequences were rare, yet some public TCRs appeared in many donors.

As concerns this clone: Its antigen is as yet unknown.

This TCR was recovered from a man between 50 and 59 years old in good health and CMV-seropositive. The genes are TRBV5-6 and TRBJ2-5, with 10 bases fitting TRBD2. The J call may be mistaken, given a closer DNA end match to TRBJ2-7. Sequencing was carried out using PBMCs. The CDR3 region is CASSFLGAGGPYEQYF. The CDR3 coding sequence is TGTGCCAGCAGCTTTTTAGGAGCGGGAGGGCCCTACGAGCAGTACTTC.